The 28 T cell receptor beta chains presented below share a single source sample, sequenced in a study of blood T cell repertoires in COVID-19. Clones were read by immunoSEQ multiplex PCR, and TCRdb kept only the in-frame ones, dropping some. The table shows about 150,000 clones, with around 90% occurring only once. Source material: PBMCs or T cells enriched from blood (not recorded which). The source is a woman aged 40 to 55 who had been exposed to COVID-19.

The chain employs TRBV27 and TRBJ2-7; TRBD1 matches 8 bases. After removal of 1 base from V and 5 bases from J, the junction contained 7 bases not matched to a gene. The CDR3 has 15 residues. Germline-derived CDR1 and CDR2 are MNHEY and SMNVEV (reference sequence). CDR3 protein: CASSLLGDRGNEQYF. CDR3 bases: TGTGCCAGCAGTTTATTGGGAGACAGGGGCAACGAGCAGTACTTC.

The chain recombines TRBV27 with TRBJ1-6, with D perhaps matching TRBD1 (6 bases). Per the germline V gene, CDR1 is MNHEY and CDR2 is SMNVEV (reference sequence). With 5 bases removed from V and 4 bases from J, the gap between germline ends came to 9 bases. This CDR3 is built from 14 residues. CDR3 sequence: CASSQDSYNSPLHF. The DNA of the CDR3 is TGTGCCAGCAGTCAGGACAGTTATAATTCACCCCTCCACTTT.

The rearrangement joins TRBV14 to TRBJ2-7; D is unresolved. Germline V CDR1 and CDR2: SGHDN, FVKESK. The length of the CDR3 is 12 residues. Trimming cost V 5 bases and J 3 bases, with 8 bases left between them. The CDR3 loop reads CASSVASYEQYF. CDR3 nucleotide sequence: TGTGCCAGCAGCGTCGCTAGCTACGAGCAGTACTTC.

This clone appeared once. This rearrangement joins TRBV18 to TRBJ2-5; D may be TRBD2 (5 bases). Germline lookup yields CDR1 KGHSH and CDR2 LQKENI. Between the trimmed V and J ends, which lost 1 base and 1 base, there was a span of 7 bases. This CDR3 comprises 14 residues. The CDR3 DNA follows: TGTGCCAGCTCACCACGGGAGTTCCAAGAGACCCAGTACTTC. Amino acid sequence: CASSPREFQETQYF.

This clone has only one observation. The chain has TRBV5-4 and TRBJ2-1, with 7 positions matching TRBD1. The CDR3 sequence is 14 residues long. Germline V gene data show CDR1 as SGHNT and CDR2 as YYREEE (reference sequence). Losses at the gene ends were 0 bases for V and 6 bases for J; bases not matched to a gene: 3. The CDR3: CASSLEQGINEQFF. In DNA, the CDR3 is TGTGCCAGCAGCTTGGAACAGGGGATCAATGAGCAGTTCTTC.

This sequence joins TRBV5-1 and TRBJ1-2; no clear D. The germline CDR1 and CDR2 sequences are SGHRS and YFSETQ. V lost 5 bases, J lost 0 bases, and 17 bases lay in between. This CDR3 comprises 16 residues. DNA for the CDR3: TGCGCCAGCAGGATTGGGCGGGGAAGGCCTAACTATGGCTACACCTTC. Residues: CASRIGRGRPNYGYTF.

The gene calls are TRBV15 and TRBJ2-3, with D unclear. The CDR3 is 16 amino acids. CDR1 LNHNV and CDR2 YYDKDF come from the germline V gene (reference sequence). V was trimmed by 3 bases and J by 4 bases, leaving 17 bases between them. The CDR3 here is CATSSWAIFRADTQYF. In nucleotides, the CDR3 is TGTGCCACCAGCAGCTGGGCGATTTTCCGTGCAGATACGCAGTATTTT.

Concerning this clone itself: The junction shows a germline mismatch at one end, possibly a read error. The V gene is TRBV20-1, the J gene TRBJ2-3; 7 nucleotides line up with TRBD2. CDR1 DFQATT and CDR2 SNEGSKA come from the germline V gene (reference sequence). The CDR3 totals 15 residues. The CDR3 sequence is CSASPGGMGVDTQYF. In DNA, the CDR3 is TGCAGCGCTAGTCCGGGGGGAATGGGGGTAGATACGCAGTATTTT.

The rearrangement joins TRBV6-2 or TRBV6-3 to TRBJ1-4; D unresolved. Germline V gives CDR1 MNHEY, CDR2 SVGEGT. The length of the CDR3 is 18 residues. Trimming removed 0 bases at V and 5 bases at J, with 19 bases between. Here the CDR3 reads CASSYSVGNRRLNEKLFF. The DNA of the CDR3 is TGTGCCAGCAGTTACTCGGTCGGGAACCGACGGCTCAATGAAAAACTGTTTTTT.

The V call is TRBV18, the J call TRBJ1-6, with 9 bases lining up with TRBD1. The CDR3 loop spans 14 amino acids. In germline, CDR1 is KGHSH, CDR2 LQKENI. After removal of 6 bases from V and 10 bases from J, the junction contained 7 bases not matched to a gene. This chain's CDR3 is CASSLDRGQSPLHF. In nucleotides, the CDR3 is TGTGCCAGCTCCCTGGACAGGGGTCAGTCACCCCTCCACTTT.

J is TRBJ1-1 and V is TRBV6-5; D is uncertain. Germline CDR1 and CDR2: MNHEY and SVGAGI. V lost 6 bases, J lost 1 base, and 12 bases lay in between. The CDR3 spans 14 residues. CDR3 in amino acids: CASRRWEGNTEAFF. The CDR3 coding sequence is TGTGCCAGCAGACGTTGGGAGGGGAACACTGAAGCTTTCTTT.

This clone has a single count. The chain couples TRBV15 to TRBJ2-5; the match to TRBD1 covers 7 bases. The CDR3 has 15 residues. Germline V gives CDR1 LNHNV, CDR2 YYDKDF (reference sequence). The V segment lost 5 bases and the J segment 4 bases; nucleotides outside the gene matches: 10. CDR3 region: CATSGPTGRGETQYF. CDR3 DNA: TGTGCCACCAGCGGACCGACAGGGAGAGGAGAGACCCAGTACTTC.

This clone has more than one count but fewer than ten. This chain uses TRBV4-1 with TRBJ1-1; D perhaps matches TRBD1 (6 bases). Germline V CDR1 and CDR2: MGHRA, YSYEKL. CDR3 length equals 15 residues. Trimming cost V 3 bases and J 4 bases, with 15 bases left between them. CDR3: CASSQVQGGGTEAFF. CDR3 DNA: TGCGCCAGCAGCCAGGTGCAGGGAGGGGGCACTGAAGCTTTCTTT.

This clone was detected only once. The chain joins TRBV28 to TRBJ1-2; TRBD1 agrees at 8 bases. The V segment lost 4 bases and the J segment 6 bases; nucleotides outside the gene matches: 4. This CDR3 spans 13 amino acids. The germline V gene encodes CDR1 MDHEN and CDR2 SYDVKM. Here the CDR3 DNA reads TGTGCCAGCAGTTCCGGACAGGGTAATGGCTACACCTTC. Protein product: CASSSGQGNGYTF.

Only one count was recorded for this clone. The CDR3 sequence: CATSDPKGAEEQFF. The CDR3 DNA reads TGTGCCACCAGTGATCCGAAGGGGGCTGAGGAGCAGTTCTTC. V usage is TRBV24-1 and J usage is TRBJ2-1; 7 bases are shared with TRBD1. The CDR3 is made up of 14 amino acids. The V segment lost 3 bases and the J segment 10 bases; nucleotides outside the gene matches: 8. Germline lookup yields CDR1 KGHDR and CDR2 SFDVKD.

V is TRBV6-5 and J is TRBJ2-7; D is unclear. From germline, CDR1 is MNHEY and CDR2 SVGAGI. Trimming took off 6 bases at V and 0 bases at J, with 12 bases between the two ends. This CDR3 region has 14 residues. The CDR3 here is CASRLTQDSYEQYF. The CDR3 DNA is TGTGCCAGCAGGTTGACCCAGGACTCCTACGAGCAGTACTTC.

CDR3 sequence reads: CASSPTGNGYEQYF. Here the CDR3 DNA reads TGTGCCAGCAGCCCCACAGGGAACGGCTACGAGCAGTACTTC. The rearrangement uses TRBV27 and TRBJ2-7; maybe TRBD1 (6 bases). Trimming shortened V by 6 bases and J by 3 bases, and 15 bases separated the two germline ends. The CDR3 consists of 14 residues. Germline V CDR1 and CDR2: MNHEY, SMNVEV (reference sequence).

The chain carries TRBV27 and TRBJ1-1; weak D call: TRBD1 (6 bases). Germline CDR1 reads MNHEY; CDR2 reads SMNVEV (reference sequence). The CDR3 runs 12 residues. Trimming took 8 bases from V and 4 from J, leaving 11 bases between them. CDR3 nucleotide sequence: TGTGCCAGCTTTCAGGGGTTCACTGAAGCTTTCTTT. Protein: CASFQGFTEAFF.

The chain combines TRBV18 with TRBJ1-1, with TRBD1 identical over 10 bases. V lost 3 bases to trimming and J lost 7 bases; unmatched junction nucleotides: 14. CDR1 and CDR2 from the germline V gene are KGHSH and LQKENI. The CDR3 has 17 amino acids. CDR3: CASSPQAPQTGGFEAFF. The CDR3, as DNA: TGTGCCAGCTCACCCCAGGCTCCCCAGACAGGGGGCTTTGAAGCTTTCTTT.

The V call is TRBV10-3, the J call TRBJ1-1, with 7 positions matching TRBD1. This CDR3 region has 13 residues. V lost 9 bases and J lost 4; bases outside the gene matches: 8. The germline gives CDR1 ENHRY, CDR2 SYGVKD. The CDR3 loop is CAISEGALTEAFF. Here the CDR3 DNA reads TGTGCCATTTCTGAGGGGGCCCTCACTGAAGCTTTCTTT.

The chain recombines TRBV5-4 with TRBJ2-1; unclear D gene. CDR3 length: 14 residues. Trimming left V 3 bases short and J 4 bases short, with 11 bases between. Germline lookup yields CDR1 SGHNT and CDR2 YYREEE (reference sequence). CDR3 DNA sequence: TGTGCCAGCAGCTCCCACGACGGGTACAATGAGCAGTTCTTC. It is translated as CASSSHDGYNEQFF.

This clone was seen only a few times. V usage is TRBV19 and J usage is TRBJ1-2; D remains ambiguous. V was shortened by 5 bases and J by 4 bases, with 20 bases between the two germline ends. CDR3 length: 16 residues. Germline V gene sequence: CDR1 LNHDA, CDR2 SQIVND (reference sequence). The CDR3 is CASSSTLIQSFYGYTF. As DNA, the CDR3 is TGTGCCAGTAGTTCGACGCTTATACAGTCCTTCTATGGCTACACCTTC. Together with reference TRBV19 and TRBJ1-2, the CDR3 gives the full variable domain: DGGITQSPKYLFRKEGQNVTLSCEQNLNHDAMYWYRQDPGQGLRLIYYSQIVNDFQKGDIAEGYSVSREKKESFPLTVTSAQKNPTAFYLCASSSTLIQSFYGYTFGSGTRLTVV.

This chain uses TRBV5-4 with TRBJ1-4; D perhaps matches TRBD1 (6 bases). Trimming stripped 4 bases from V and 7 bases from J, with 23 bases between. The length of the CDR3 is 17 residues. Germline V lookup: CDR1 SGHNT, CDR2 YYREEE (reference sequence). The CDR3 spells CASSHGGTGGASEKLFF. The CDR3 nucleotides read TGTGCCAGCAGCCATGGGGGGACGGGGGGCGCGAGTGAAAAACTGTTTTTT.

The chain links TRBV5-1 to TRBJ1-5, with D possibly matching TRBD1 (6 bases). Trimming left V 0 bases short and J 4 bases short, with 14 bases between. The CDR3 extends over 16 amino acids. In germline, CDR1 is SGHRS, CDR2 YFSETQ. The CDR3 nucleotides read TGCGCCAGCAGCTTGGATGGCGGGGGCAGGAATCAGCCCCAGCATTTT. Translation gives CASSLDGGGRNQPQHF.

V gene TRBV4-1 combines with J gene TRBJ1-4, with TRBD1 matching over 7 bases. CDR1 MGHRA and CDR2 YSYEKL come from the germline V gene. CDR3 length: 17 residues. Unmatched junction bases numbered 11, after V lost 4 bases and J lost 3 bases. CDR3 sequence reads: CASSPLTGKWANEKLFF. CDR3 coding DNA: TGCGCCAGCAGCCCTTTGACAGGGAAATGGGCTAATGAAAAACTGTTTTTT.

The CDR3 DNA reads TGTGCCAGCAGCGTAGAAGGCAGGGGCTCTGGGGCCAACGTCCTGACTTTC. Protein: CASSVEGRGSGANVLTF. This chain connects TRBV9 to TRBJ2-6; a possible D gene is TRBD1 (6 bases). Germline V gene sequence: CDR1 SGDLS, CDR2 YYNGEE. This CDR3 is 17 amino acids long. Trimming stripped 0 bases from V and 0 bases from J, with 10 bases between.

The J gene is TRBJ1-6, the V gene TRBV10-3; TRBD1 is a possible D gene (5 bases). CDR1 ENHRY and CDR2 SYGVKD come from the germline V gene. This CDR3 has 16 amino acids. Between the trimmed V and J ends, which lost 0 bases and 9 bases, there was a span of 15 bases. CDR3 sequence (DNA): TGTGCCATCAGTGAGTCGCTCAGGGAACAAGGTTCACCCCTCCACTTT. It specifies CAISESLREQGSPLHF.

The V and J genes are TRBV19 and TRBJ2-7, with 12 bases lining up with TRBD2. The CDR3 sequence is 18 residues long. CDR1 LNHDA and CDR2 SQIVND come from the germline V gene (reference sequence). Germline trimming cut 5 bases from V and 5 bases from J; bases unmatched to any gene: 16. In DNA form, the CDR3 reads TGTGCCAGTAGTCCCGGGGGGGGACTAGCGGGCCCCGGCAACGAGCAGTACTTC. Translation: CASSPGGGLAGPGNEQYF. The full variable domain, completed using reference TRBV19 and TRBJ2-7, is DGGITQSPKYLFRKEGQNVTLSCEQNLNHDAMYWYRQDPGQGLRLIYYSQIVNDFQKGDIAEGYSVSREKKESFPLTVTSAQKNPTAFYLCASSPGGGLAGPGNEQYFGPGTRLTVT.